These 8 T cell receptor beta chains were all obtained from the same sample, sequenced in a study of CD8 T cells in ankylosing spondylitis. TCRdb itself ran the 5' RACE reads through MiXCR, one entry per CDR3 protein. Altogether just over 300,000 distinct CDR3 sequences are present, less than 25% being singletons, with the ten largest covering about 3.7%. The material sequenced was blood, either unsorted or a sorted T cell fraction (not recorded which). Receptors were obtained from a female donor with ankylosing spondylitis or in good health (not recorded which).

This chain links TRBV20-1 with TRBJ2-5; 14 positions match TRBD2. The CDR3 sequence is 14 residues long. The germline CDR1 and CDR2 sequences are DFQATT and SNEGSKA (reference sequence). J gave up 5 bases and V 6 bases, and 5 bases lay outside the gene matches. DNA of the CDR3: TGCAGTGCCCAGACTAGCGGGAGGGCCGAGACCCAGTACTTC. This translates into CSAQTSGRAETQYF.

This clonotype showed up many times. The rearrangement joins TRBV7-9 to TRBJ2-1; 13 nucleotides agree with TRBD2. The V gene end was trimmed by 1 base and the J gene end by 4 bases; junction bases not matched to a gene: 1. Germline CDR1 reads SEHNR; CDR2 reads FQNEAQ (reference sequence). CDR3 length: 16 residues. DNA of the CDR3: TGTGCCAGCAGCTTAGGGACTAGCGGGAGATACAATGAGCAGTTCTTC. It specifies CASSLGTSGRYNEQFF. Looking up the rest from reference TRBV7-9 and TRBJ2-1 gives the full variable domain: DTGVSQNPRHKITKRGQNVTFRCDPISEHNRLYWYRQTLGQGPEFLTYFQNEAQLEKSRLLSDRFSAERPKGSFSTLEIQRTEQGDSAMYLCASSLGTSGRYNEQFFGPGTRLTVL.

V is TRBV12-3 or TRBV12-4 and J is TRBJ2-4, with 9 bases that match TRBD2. CDR3 length: 16 amino acids. V lost 4 bases, J lost 1 base, and 5 bases stayed unmatched. The CDR3 protein is CASSSGAGGAKNIQYF. As DNA, the CDR3 is TGTGCCAGCAGTTCGGGAGCGGGAGGTGCCAAAAACATTCAGTACTTC.

V usage is TRBV5-1 and J usage is TRBJ2-5; TRBD1 matches at 9 bases. Trimming took 3 bases from V and 2 from J; bases not matched to a gene: 5. Germline V gene sequence: CDR1 SGHRS, CDR2 YFSETQ. The CDR3 has 15 residues. The CDR3 is CASSSTGGIQETQYF. The CDR3 DNA follows: TGCGCCAGCAGCTCGACAGGGGGGATACAAGAGACCCAGTACTTC.

The sample holds a few counts of this clonotype. This chain links TRBV7-2 with TRBJ2-1, with TRBD2 matching over 14 bases. The CDR3 consists of 17 residues. V trimming: 6 bases; J trimming: 7 bases; junction bases outside the gene matches: 11. CDR1 SGHTA and CDR2 FQGNSA come from the germline V gene. CDR3 region: CASSFPPGTSGRNEQFF. DNA for the CDR3: TGTGCCAGCAGTTTTCCCCCCGGGACTAGCGGGAGAAATGAGCAGTTCTTC.

This clonotype was recorded a few times. J is TRBJ1-1 and V is TRBV7-9, with TRBD1 matching over 7 bases. Trimming removed 5 bases from V and 12 bases from J; junction bases left unmatched: 6. The CDR3 has 11 residues. Germline V lookup: CDR1 SEHNR, CDR2 FQNEAQ (reference sequence). CDR3 protein: CASSGLRGTFF. For the CDR3, the DNA is TGTGCCAGCAGCGGTCTCAGGGGGACTTTCTTT.

J is TRBJ2-1 and V is TRBV6-1; maybe TRBD2 (6 bases). V dropped 8 bases and J dropped 6 bases, with 14 bases sitting between them. The CDR3 has 13 amino acids. CDR1 is MNHNS and CDR2 is SASEGT in the germline V gene. The CDR3 here is CASALTSPNEQFF. The CDR3 DNA reads TGTGCCAGCGCTCTTACTAGCCCCAATGAGCAGTTCTTC.

CDR3: CASSPGLRRWDTEAFF. CDR3 DNA: TGTGCCAGCAGCCCGGGACTCCGAAGGTGGGACACTGAAGCTTTCTTT. The chain employs TRBV13 and TRBJ1-1; weak D call: TRBD1 (5 bases). The CDR3 contains 16 residues. From germline, CDR1 is PRHDT and CDR2 FYEKMQ (reference sequence). Trimming removed 5 bases at V and 3 bases at J, with 19 bases between.